The clone carrying this T cell receptor (beta chain) was observed a few times. The PCR had 60 Vbeta and 13 Jbeta primers. Clones were read by immunoSEQ multiplex PCR, and TCRdb kept only the in-frame ones, dropping some. Of roughly 100,000 clones listed, less than 85% are singletons. These data belong to a study of cytomegalovirus exposure and HLA in healthy donors. The TCR was taken from a man in his forties or fifties in good health and CMV-seropositive. The sample comprised PBMCs.

The CDR3 nucleotides are TGTGCCATCAGTAGAAGAGGGGACACTTACGAGCAGTACTTC. Protein sequence: CAISRRGDTYEQYF. This chain connects TRBV10-3 to TRBJ2-7; possibly TRBD1 for D (6 bases). Trimming stripped 5 bases from V and 4 bases from J, with 15 bases between. The germline gives CDR1 ENHRY, CDR2 SYGVKD. The CDR3 is 14 residues long.